The clone carrying this TCR beta chain was observed at least ten times. The antigen remains undetermined. TCRdb reprocessed the reads with MiXCR, giving one entry per CDR3 protein. The table shows over 450,000 distinct CDR3 sequences, with 11% occurring only once. The sample is drawn from a study of T cell repertoires in cytomegalovirus infection. About the research overall: Matching HLA type, along with CMV infection, was indicated by public TCR beta signatures. Points from the study as a whole: Of the TCR beta families, the public ones yielded a cumulative frequency that identified carriers of CMV plus the relevant HLA. What dominated the ex vivo response were HLA-C-restricted CMV-specific TCR beta clonotypes.

Germline values: CDR1 SGHVS, CDR2 FNYEAQ. The CDR3 is 16 amino acids. Trimming removed 5 bases from V and 4 bases from J; junction bases left unmatched: 10. The chain uses TRBV7-6 and TRBJ2-1; TRBD1 aligns across 8 bases. Sequenced: PBMCs. The source of this sequence is a human donor in good health (CMV status not recorded). Some clones in this sample may be carry-over from other donors' samples. The CDR3 DNA follows: TGTGCCAGCAGCATTCCGCAGGGGGCGCGGTACAATGAGCAGTTCTTC. It codes for CASSIPQGARYNEQFF.